The 2 T cell receptor beta chains below were found in one sample sequenced in a study of human T cells and chemical hapten exposure. Indicated time point: pre-sensitization, week 0. The sample's treatment: therapeutic diphenylcyclopropenone sensitization with weekly scalp DPC. Each CDR3 protein gets one entry after TCRdb re-called the RACE reads with MiXCR. The sample lists about 98,000 distinct CDR3 sequences, about a tenth occurring once. The sample consisted of whole blood, taken in connection with sensitization to the hapten diphenylcyclopropenone (DPC). The receptor set was obtained from a woman aged 55-69 years with alopecia areata. Some clones in this sample may be carry-over from other donors' samples.

This chain joins TRBV2 and TRBJ1-5; 12 nucleotides agree with TRBD1. CDR3 length: 18 residues. After removal of 6 bases from V and 1 base from J, the junction contained 10 bases not matched to a gene. The V gene's germline CDR1 is SNHLY and CDR2 FYNNEI. In DNA form, the CDR3 reads TGTGCCAGCAGAACCGGGACAGGGGGCGCGGGAAGCAATCAGCCCCAGCATTTT. Its translation is CASRTGTGGAGSNQPQHF.

This clonotype was counted at least ten times. The chain has TRBV6-1 and TRBJ1-5; 10 bases are shared with TRBD1. The V and J ends lost 3 bases and 1 base, in that order; junction bases with no gene match: 6. The CDR3 totals 17 residues. Germline V gene sequence: CDR1 MNHNS, CDR2 SASEGT. CDR3 residues: CASSEGQGRGSNQPQHF. In nucleotides, the CDR3 is TGTGCCAGCAGTGAGGGACAGGGGAGGGGAAGCAATCAGCCCCAGCATTTT.